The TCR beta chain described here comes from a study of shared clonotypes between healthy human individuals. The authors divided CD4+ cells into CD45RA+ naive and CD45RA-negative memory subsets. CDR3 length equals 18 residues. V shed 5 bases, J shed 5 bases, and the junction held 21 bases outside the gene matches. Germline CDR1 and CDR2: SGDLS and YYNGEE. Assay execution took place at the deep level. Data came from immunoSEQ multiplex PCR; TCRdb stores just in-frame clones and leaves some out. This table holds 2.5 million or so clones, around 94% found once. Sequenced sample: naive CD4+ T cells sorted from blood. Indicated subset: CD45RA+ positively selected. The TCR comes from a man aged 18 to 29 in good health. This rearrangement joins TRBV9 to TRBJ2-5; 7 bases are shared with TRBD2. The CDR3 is CASSPRSGLVPLGETQYF. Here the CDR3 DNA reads TGTGCCAGCAGTCCCAGGAGCGGACTAGTGCCTTTGGGGGAGACCCAGTACTTC.